Each of the 7 T cell receptor beta chains below was sequenced from the same sample in a study of blood T cell repertoires in COVID-19. The protocol was immunoSEQ multiplex PCR, while the TCRdb copy is restricted to in-frame clones and leaves out a portion. The sample carries 150,000 to 200,000 clones, more than 85% recorded once. Sequencing used peripheral blood. These TCRs come from a woman aged 60-75 years with COVID-19, enrolled during active disease.

The rearrangement links TRBV4-3 to TRBJ2-5; a weak D match, TRBD2 (5 bases). This CDR3 has 13 amino acids. CDR1 LGHNA and CDR2 YSLEER come from the germline V gene. V lost 1 base to trimming and J lost 7 bases, with 10 bases between them. CDR3 coding DNA: TGCGCCAGCAGCCAAGGCCTCCGGGGGACCCAGTACTTC. Translated, it gives CASSQGLRGTQYF.

This rearrangement joins TRBV4-1 to TRBJ2-1; 9 nucleotides match TRBD1. The CDR3 has 17 residues. V was pared by 3 bases and J by 1 base, with 7 bases of the junction left unmatched. The germline gives CDR1 MGHRA, CDR2 YSYEKL. The CDR3 DNA is TGCGCCAGCAGCCATCAAACAGGGGGCTTTTCCTACAATGAGCAGTTCTTC. It encodes CASSHQTGGFSYNEQFF.

This chain connects TRBV9 to TRBJ1-1, with D maybe TRBD1 (6 bases). Between the trimmed V and J ends, which lost 3 bases and 0 bases, there was a span of 15 bases. Germline V gene lookup returns CDR1 SGDLS and CDR2 YYNGEE. The CDR3 length is 16 residues. In nucleotides, the CDR3 is TGTGCCAGCAGCGGTACGGGGGGGCCTCTGAACACTGAAGCTTTCTTT. This encodes CASSGTGGPLNTEAFF.

The chain is built from TRBV18 and TRBJ2-1; D perhaps matches TRBD2 (7 bases). The germline CDR1 and CDR2 sequences are KGHSH and LQKENI. Trimming removed 3 bases at V and 2 bases at J, with 11 bases between. The CDR3 has 15 residues. The CDR3 sequence: CASSPPGGPYNEQFF. The CDR3 coding sequence is TGTGCCAGCTCACCCCCGGGGGGCCCCTACAATGAGCAGTTCTTC.

The chain recombines TRBV7-2 with TRBJ1-1; D is possibly TRBD1 (5 bases). Trimming removed 7 bases at V and 0 bases at J, with 15 bases between. There are 15 residues in the CDR3. Germline V CDR1 and CDR2: SGHTA, FQGNSA. CDR3 bases: TGTGCCAGCATATTGTCTCAGGGCTTGAACACTGAAGCTTTCTTT. Its translation: CASILSQGLNTEAFF.

This rearrangement joins TRBV6-6 to TRBJ1-4, with 7 bases lining up with TRBD1. CDR3 length: 14 amino acids. The J segment lost 4 bases and the V segment lost 6 bases, leaving 5 bases of the junction unmatched. Germline V lookup: CDR1 MNHNY, CDR2 SVGAGI (reference sequence). The CDR3 protein is CASSQGQYNEKLFF. The CDR3 nucleotides read TGTGCCAGCAGCCAGGGACAGTATAATGAAAAACTGTTTTTT.

CDR3 coding DNA: TGCGCCAGCAGTCTACCGGGACAGGTACTACCCCAGCATTTT. It encodes CASSLPGQVLPQHF. This chain connects TRBV23-1 to TRBJ1-5; the match to TRBD1 covers 8 bases. TRBV23-1 is annotated as an ORF whose role is uncertain. V dropped 4 bases and J dropped 10; count of bases not matched to a gene: 9. This CDR3 comprises 14 residues.